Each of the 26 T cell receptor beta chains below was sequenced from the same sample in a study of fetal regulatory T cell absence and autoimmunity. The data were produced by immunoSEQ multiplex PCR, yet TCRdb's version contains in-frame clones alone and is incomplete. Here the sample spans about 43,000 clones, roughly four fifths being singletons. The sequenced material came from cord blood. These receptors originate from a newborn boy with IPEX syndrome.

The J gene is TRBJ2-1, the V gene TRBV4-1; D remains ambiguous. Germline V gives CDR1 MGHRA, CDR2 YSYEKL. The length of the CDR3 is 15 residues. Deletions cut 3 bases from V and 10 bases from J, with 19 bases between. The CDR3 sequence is CASSQPTGYAFEQFF. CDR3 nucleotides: TGCGCCAGCAGCCAGCCGACTGGGTATGCTTTCGAGCAGTTCTTC.

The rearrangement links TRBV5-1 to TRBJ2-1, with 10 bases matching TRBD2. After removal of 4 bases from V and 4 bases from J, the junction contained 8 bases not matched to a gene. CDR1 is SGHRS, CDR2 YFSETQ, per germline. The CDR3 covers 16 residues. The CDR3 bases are TGCGCCAGCAGCCTGGAGGCTAGCGGGAGATACAATGAGCAGTTCTTC. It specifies CASSLEASGRYNEQFF.

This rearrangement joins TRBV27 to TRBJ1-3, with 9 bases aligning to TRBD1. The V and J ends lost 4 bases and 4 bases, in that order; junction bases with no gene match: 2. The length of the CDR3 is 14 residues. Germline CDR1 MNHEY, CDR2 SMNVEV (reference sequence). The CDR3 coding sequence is TGTGCCAGCAGTTCCACAGGGGGCGGAAACACCATATATTTT. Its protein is CASSSTGGGNTIYF.

The CDR3 bases are TGTGCCAGTAGTGAGGGGGCCCTACGGGAGACCCAGTACTTC. Translation gives CASSEGALRETQYF. This chain uses TRBV19 with TRBJ2-5; TRBD1 agrees at 7 bases. The germline V gene has CDR1 LNHDA and CDR2 SQIVND (reference sequence). CDR3 length: 14 residues. Trimming removed 5 bases from V and 5 bases from J; junction bases left unmatched: 8.

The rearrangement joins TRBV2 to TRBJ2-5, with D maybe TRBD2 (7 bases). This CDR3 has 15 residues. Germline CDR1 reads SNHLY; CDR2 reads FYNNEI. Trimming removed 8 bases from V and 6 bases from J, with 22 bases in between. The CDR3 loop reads CASYTIRGAAKTQYF. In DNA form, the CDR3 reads TGTGCCAGCTATACTATACGGGGGGCCGCGAAGACCCAGTACTTC. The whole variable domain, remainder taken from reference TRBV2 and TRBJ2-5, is EPEVTQTPSHQVTQMGQEVILRCVPISNHLYFYWYRQILGQKVEFLVSFYNNEISEKSEIFDDQFSVERPDGSNFTLKIRSTKLEDSAMYFCASYTIRGAAKTQYFGPGTRLLVL.

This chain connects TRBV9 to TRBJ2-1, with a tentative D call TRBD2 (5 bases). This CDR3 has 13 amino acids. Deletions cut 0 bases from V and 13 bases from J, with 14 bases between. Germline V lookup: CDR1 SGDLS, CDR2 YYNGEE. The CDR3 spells CASSVGGRADQFF. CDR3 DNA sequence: TGTGCCAGCAGCGTAGGCGGGCGGGCAGATCAGTTCTTC. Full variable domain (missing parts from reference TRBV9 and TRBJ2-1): DSGVTQTPKHLITATGQRVTLRCSPRSGDLSVYWYQQSLDQGLQFLIQYYNGEERAKGNILERFSAQQFPDLHSELNLSSLELGDSALYFCASSVGGRADQFFGPGTRLTVL.

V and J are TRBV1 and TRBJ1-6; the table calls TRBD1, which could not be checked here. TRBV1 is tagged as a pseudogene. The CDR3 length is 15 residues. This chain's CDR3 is CTSSHRDRDHSPLHF. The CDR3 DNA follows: TGCACCAGCAGCCACAGGGACAGGGATCATTCACCCCTCCACTTT.

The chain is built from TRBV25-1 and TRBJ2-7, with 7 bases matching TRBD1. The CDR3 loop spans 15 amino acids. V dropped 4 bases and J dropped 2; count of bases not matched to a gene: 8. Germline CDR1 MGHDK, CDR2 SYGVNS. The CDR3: CASSAWDSLTYEQYF. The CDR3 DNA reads TGTGCCAGCAGTGCCTGGGACAGCTTAACCTACGAGCAGTACTTC.

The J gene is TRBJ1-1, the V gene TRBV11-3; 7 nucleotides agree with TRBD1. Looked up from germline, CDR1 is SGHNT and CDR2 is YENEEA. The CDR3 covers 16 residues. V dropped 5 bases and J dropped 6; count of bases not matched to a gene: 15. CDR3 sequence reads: CASSRTYRGRLAEAFF. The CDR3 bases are TGTGCCAGCAGCCGGACCTACAGGGGTAGGTTAGCTGAAGCTTTCTTT.

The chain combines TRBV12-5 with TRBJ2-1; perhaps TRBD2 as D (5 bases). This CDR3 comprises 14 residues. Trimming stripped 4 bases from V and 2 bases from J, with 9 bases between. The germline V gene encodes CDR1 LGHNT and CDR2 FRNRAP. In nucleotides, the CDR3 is TGTGCTAGTGGTTGGGGAGTCACCTACAATGAGCAGTTCTTC. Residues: CASGWGVTYNEQFF.

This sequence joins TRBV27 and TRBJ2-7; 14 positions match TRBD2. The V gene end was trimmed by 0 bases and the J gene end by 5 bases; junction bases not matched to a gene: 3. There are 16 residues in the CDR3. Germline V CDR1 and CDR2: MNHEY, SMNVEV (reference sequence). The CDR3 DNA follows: TGTGCCAGCAGTTTATCGACTAGCGGGGGGGCCCACGAGCAGTACTTC. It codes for CASSLSTSGGAHEQYF.

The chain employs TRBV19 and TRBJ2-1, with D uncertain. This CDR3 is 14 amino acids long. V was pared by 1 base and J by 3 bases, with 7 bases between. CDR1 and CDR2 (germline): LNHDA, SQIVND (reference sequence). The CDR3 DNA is TGTGCCAGTAGTATAGGGACCTTCTACAATGAGCAGTTCTTC. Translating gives CASSIGTFYNEQFF.

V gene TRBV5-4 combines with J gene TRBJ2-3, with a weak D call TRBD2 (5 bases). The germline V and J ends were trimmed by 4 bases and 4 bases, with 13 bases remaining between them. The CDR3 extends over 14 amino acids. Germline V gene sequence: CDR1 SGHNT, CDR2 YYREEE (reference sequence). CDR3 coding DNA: TGTGCCAGCAGCGCCCCTACTAGGCCAGATACGCAGTATTTT. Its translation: CASSAPTRPDTQYF.

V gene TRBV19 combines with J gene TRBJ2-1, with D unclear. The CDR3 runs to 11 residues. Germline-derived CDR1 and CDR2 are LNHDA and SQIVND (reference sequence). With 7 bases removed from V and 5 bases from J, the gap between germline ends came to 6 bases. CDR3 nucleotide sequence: TGTGCCAGTAACTTCGACAATGAGCAGTTCTTC. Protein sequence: CASNFDNEQFF.

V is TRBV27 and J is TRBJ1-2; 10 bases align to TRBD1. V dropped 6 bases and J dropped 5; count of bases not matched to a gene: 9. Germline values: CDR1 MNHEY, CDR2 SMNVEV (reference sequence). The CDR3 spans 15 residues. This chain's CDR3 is CASSHAGQGVYGYTF. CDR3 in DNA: TGTGCCAGCAGCCACGCTGGACAGGGGGTGTATGGCTACACCTTC.

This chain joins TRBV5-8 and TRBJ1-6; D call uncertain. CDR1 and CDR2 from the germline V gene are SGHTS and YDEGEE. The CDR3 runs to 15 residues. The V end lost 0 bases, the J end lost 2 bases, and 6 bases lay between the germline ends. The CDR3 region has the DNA TGTGCCAGCAGCTTGGACACCCCCTATAATTCACCCCTCCACTTT. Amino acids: CASSLDTPYNSPLHF.

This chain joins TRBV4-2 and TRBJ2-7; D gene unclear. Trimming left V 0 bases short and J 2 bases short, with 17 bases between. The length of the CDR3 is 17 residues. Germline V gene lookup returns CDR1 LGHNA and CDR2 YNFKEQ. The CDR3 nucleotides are TGTGCCAGCAGCCAAGAGGCCTCTTTGGCTAGGCCCTACGAGCAGTACTTC. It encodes CASSQEASLARPYEQYF.

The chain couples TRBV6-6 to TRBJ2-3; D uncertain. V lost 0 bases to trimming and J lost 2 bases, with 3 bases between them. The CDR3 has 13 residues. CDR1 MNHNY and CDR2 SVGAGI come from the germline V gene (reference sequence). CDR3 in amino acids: CASSYSFTDTQYF. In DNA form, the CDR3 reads TGTGCCAGCAGTTACTCCTTCACAGATACGCAGTATTTT.

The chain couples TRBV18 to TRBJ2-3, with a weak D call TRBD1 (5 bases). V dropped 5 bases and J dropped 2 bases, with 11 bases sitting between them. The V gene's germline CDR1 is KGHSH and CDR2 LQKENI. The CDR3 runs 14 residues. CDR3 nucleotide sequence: TGTGCCAGCTCAATGGACACCTACACAGATACGCAGTATTTT. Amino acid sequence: CASSMDTYTDTQYF. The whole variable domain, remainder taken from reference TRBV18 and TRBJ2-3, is NAGVMQNPRHLVRRRGQEARLRCSPMKGHSHVYWYRQLPEEGLKFMVYLQKENIIDESGMPKERFSAEFPKEGPSILRIQQVVRGDSAAYFCASSMDTYTDTQYFGPGTRLTVL.

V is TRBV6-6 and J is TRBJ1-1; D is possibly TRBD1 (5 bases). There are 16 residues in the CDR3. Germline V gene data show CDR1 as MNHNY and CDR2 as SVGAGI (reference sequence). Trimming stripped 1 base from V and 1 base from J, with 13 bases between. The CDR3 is CASSYWGGAPNTEAFF. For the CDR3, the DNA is TGTGCCAGCAGTTACTGGGGAGGGGCGCCGAACACTGAAGCTTTCTTT.

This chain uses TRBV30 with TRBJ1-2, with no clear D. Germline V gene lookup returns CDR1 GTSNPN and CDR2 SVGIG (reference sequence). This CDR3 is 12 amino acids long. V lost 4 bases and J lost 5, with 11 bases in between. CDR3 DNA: TGTGCCTGGAATCCAGGTTTATATGGCTACACCTTC. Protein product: CAWNPGLYGYTF.

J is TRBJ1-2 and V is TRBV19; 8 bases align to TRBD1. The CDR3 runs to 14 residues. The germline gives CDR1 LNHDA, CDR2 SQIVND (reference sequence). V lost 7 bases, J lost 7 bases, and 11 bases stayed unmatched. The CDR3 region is CASKPTLDRGGYTF. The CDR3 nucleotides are TGTGCCAGTAAACCCACTCTCGACAGGGGTGGCTACACCTTC.

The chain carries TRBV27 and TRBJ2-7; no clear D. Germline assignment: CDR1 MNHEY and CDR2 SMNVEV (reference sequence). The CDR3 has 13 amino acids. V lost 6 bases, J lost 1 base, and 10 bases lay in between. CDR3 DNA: TGTGCCAGCAGGCCCACTGCTTCCTACGAGCAGTACTTC. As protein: CASRPTASYEQYF.

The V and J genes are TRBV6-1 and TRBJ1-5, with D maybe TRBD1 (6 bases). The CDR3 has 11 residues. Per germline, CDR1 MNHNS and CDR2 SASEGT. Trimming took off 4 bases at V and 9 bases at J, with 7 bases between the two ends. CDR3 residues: CASSGGGPQHF. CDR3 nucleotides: TGTGCCAGCAGTGGAGGGGGGCCCCAGCATTTT.

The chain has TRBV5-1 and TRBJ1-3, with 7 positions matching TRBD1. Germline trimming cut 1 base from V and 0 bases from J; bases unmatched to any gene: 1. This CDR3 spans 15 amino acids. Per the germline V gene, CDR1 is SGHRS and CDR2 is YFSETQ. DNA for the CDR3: TGCGCCAGCAGCTTGCGGACAGGCTCTGGAAACACCATATATTTT. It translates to CASSLRTGSGNTIYF. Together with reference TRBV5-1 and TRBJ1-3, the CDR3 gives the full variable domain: KAGVTQTPRYLIKTRGQQVTLSCSPISGHRSVSWYQQTPGQGLQFLFEYFSETQRNKGNFPGRFSGRQFSNSRSEMNVSTLELGDSALYLCASSLRTGSGNTIYFGEGSWLTVV.

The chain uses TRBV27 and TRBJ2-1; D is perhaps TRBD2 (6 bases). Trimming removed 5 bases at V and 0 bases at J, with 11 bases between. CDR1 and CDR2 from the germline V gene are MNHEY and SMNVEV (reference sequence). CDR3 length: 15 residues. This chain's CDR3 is CASSRSSVSYNEQFF. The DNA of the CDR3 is TGTGCCAGCAGTCGATCTAGCGTCTCCTACAATGAGCAGTTCTTC.